These 16 T cell receptor beta chains share one sample of origin, sequenced in a study of identical twins. From the 5' RACE reads, TCRdb called clonotypes with MiXCR, one entry per CDR3 protein. This sample has more than 600,000 distinct CDR3 sequences; 15% to 20% occur once, and the top ten carry 13%. Separately, the same data were catalogued under a study of T cells expressing NK-cell markers.

Sequences were obtained from PBMCs. The receptors were sampled from a woman aged 18-29 years in good health.

This clonotype was counted a few times. The CDR3 region is CASSLVTLYGYTF. The DNA of the CDR3 is TGTGCCAGCAGTTTGGTGACCCTCTACGGCTACACCTTC. The V gene is TRBV6-2 or TRBV6-3, the J gene TRBJ1-2; D unclear. Germline V lookup: CDR1 MNHEY, CDR2 SVGEGT. The CDR3 has 13 amino acids. V dropped 4 bases and J dropped 8 bases, with 14 bases sitting between them.

This clonotype was seen a few times. In DNA, the CDR3 is TGTGCCAGCAGCCGAGTGGTGTTCAATCAGCCCCAGCATTTT. Its translation: CASSRVVFNQPQHF. This rearrangement joins TRBV7-8 to TRBJ1-5; no reliable D call. This CDR3 is 14 amino acids long. Between the trimmed V and J ends, which lost 5 bases and 3 bases, there was a span of 11 bases. CDR1 is SGHVS and CDR2 is FQNEAQ in the germline V gene.

The CDR3 here is CASSLASGPNEKLFF. CDR3 nucleotide sequence: TGCGCCAGCAGCTTGGCCTCGGGACCGAATGAAAAACTGTTTTTT. V and J are TRBV5-1 and TRBJ1-4; the D gene is possibly TRBD1 (5 bases). Germline V gene sequence: CDR1 SGHRS, CDR2 YFSETQ. Trimming took off 0 bases at V and 5 bases at J, with 11 bases between the two ends. The length of the CDR3 is 15 residues.

This clonotype came up many times. The genes are TRBV7-2 and TRBJ1-6; TRBD1 aligns across 7 bases. Per the germline V gene, CDR1 is SGHTA and CDR2 is FQGNSA. The trim removed 5 bases at V and 6 bases at J, leaving 13 bases unmatched. CDR3 size: 17 residues. The CDR3 loop reads CASSQRRGQPVNSPLHF. In nucleotides, the CDR3 is TGTGCCAGCAGCCAGCGTCGGGGACAGCCAGTTAATTCACCCCTCCACTTT.

The table lists this clonotype with a few counts. The chain employs TRBV12-3 or TRBV12-4 and TRBJ2-3; tentatively, D is TRBD1 (6 bases). The CDR3 totals 13 residues. The germline V and J ends were trimmed by 6 bases and 3 bases, with 10 bases remaining between them. The CDR3 region is CASRTGKTDTQYF. The CDR3 nucleotides read TGTGCCAGCAGGACAGGCAAAACAGATACGCAGTATTTT.

This clonotype was seen more than once but under ten times. This sequence joins TRBV20-1 and TRBJ2-7, with D perhaps TRBD1 (6 bases). The CDR3 has 13 residues. With 6 bases removed from V and 4 bases from J, the gap between germline ends came to 16 bases. The V gene's germline CDR1 is DFQATT and CDR2 SNEGSKA (reference sequence). CDR3 sequence reads: CSACTGLEYEQYF. Here the CDR3 DNA reads TGCAGTGCCTGTACAGGGTTAGAATACGAGCAGTACTTC.

The chain uses TRBV7-2 and TRBJ1-2, with TRBD1 matching over 7 bases. After removal of 7 bases from V and 7 bases from J, the junction contained 12 bases not matched to a gene. Germline V CDR1 and CDR2: SGHTA, FQGNSA. This CDR3 contains 14 residues. This chain's CDR3 is CASNSQTGFVGYTF. The CDR3 bases are TGTGCCAGCAACTCTCAGACAGGGTTCGTTGGCTACACCTTC.

The V and J genes are TRBV20-1 and TRBJ1-5, with 10 bases matching TRBD1. CDR1 is DFQATT, CDR2 SNEGSKA, per germline (reference sequence). J lost 0 bases, V lost 5 bases, and 7 bases had no gene match. The CDR3 spans 16 residues. For the CDR3, the DNA is TGCAGTGCTTCTGGACAGGGGGACTATAGCAATCAGCCCCAGCATTTT. Translated, it gives CSASGQGDYSNQPQHF.

J is TRBJ2-3 and V is TRBV7-3; D is ambiguous. The CDR3 contains 15 residues. V was clipped by 3 bases and J by 2 bases, with 12 bases between them. Germline V gene sequence: CDR1 SGHTA, CDR2 FQGTGA. The CDR3 DNA sequence: TGTGCCAGCAGCTTCGCCGGAACTCACACAGATACGCAGTATTTT. Translating it yields CASSFAGTHTDTQYF.

This clonotype was seen just once. The J gene is TRBJ1-6, the V gene TRBV7-9; tentative D call: TRBD1 (5 bases). V gave up 7 bases and J gave up 5 bases, with 12 bases separating them. The CDR3 extends over 14 amino acids. CDR1 and CDR2 from the germline V gene are SEHNR and FQNEAQ (reference sequence). The CDR3 bases are TGTGCCAGCACCCGAGGAGGGGATAATTCACCCCTCCACTTT. Protein: CASTRGGDNSPLHF.

The chain has TRBV7-2 and TRBJ2-1; 9 nucleotides align to TRBD1. The V gene's germline CDR1 is SGHTA and CDR2 FQGNSA. V lost 3 bases, J lost 5 bases, and 5 bases stayed unmatched. The CDR3 contains 15 residues. The CDR3 DNA reads as TGTGCCAGCAGCTTTGGGACAGGGTCCCACAATGAGCAGTTCTTC. Protein sequence: CASSFGTGSHNEQFF.

The gene calls are TRBV9 and TRBJ2-1, with 7 positions matching TRBD2. From germline, CDR1 is SGDLS and CDR2 YYNGEE. The CDR3 runs to 15 residues. V gave up 3 bases and J gave up 10 bases; unmatched junction bases: 13. CDR3 sequence: CASSALADNLPEQFF. CDR3 DNA sequence: TGTGCCAGCAGCGCCCTAGCGGATAACCTCCCCGAGCAGTTCTTC.

This clonotype turned up a few times. This chain joins TRBV4-2 and TRBJ2-2; 7 positions agree with TRBD2. CDR1 and CDR2 (germline): LGHNA, YNFKEQ. The CDR3 consists of 17 residues. V lost 1 base to trimming and J lost 1 base; unmatched junction nucleotides: 6. The CDR3: CASSQGGLAVNTGELFF. The CDR3 DNA reads TGTGCCAGCAGCCAAGGTGGGCTAGCGGTGAACACCGGGGAGCTGTTTTTT.

This clonotype was recorded a few times. The rearrangement links TRBV6-1 to TRBJ1-1; the D is unclear. Between the trimmed V and J ends, which lost 5 bases and 1 base, there was a span of 11 bases. The CDR3 spans 14 residues. The V gene's germline CDR1 is MNHNS and CDR2 SASEGT. CDR3 DNA sequence: TGTGCCAGCAGTCCGGGGATGAGGAACACTGAAGCTTTCTTT. Protein product: CASSPGMRNTEAFF.

This clonotype came up a few times. The chain joins TRBV20-1 to TRBJ1-3; D is ambiguous. The CDR3 consists of 14 residues. V lost 1 base, J lost 5 bases, and 12 bases lay in between. CDR1 DFQATT and CDR2 SNEGSKA come from the germline V gene (reference sequence). CDR3 loop: CSARGPAARNTIYF. As DNA, the CDR3 is TGCAGTGCTAGAGGCCCCGCGGCAAGAAACACCATATATTTT.

V gene TRBV6-5 combines with J gene TRBJ2-1, with D tentatively TRBD1 or TRBD2 (5 bases each). V was trimmed by 4 bases and J by 12 bases, leaving 28 bases between them. Germline CDR1 MNHEY, CDR2 SVGAGI. The CDR3 sequence is 17 residues long. CDR3 DNA sequence: TGTGCCAGCAGTTCCTCGGGAAGGGCTAGGGGCGGAATGGGGCAGTTCTTC. Its translation is CASSSSGRARGGMGQFF.